This record looks at one T cell receptor beta chain sequence and its context. The target of this receptor is not known. No much larger clonotype is one base removed from it; base qualities were not supplied. The CDR3 regions of human TCRbeta chains were analyzed by immunosequencing. In the source study's methods: Repertoire TCRs were checked for matches against a reference library of SARS-CoV-2-specific TCRs that had been generated using the MIRA antigen-specificity platform. Breadth meant the fraction of unique TCRs that were SARS-CoV-2-associated, whereas depth meant the fraction of total T cells that were SARS-CoV-2-associated. Using the MIRA data, every spike-specific TCR was mapped to the spike region that the TCR reacted to and assigned to either a CD4 or a CD8 class. Log10-transformed breadth and depth values were compared by one-way ANOVA with Sidak's multiple comparisons tests. Here the immuneACCESS table is served through TCRdb, limited to in-frame sequences with V and J called. Missing clones are a known gap in these copies; in checked studies unresolved V genes cover under half, and the rest lacks a known reason. V, J and clone size were drawn from that table, and D and trimming were deduced from the DNA. This sample has 150,000 to 200,000 clones in its table, and over 90% of those were observed once. About 4% of the sample is held by the ten biggest clonotypes.

This specimen's time point label, interpreted: baseline before first vaccination. The vaccinee samples were drawn from two UK trials, COV001 and COV002, one of which was a single-blind randomized controlled phase 2/3 trial testing AZD1222 (ChAdOx1 nCoV-19) in healthy adults. Trial participant PBMC samples were collected at day 0 and day 28 after the second dose for TCRbeta chain sequencing. The source of the sample is a study of T cell responses to AZD1222 COVID-19 vaccine (dated by TCRdb to the early 2020s). Concerning the study at large: AZD1222 recipients given second doses at about 4 weeks or at about 12 weeks were pooled, since spike-specific TCR depth and breadth were not found to differ between the two schedules. TCR sequencing covered some 250 trial participants: around 210 given two doses of AZD1222 and about 26 given two doses of MenACWY control vaccine. Enrollment into the trials was organized by age into subgroups of 18-55, 56-69 and 70-plus years, and those subgroups contained around 150, 28 and 57 TCR-sequenced participants, respectively. Overall study outcomes, separate from this receptor: Because no day 14 peak-response samples were available, repertoires were characterized only after the peak T cell response. Most participants were white British and females outnumbered males, and the authors suggested that clonal diversity may have been underestimated. CD4 TCRs associated with the vaccine covered the entire spike protein, and the dominant responses were in regions 160-218 and 743-854. Reportedly, close to half of the unique spike-specific TCRs recognized epitopes lying outside the regions that are mutated in the B.1.351 and B.1.1.7 variants. In the small 56-69-year group, the increase in depth fell short of significance, most likely because of low power. Conclusions about previously exposed vaccinees were limited because only a handful of AZD1222 recipients were SARS-CoV-2 seropositive at baseline. A significant rise in spike-specific TCR breadth and depth was observed after two AZD1222 doses relative to day 0 and relative to MenACWY recipients.

This specimen consisted of peripheral blood, obtained on day 0 of AZD1222 vaccination. The receptor comes from an adult in good health.

The CDR3 loop reads CASSYSNKNFGNTIYF. The DNA sequence reads TGTGCCAGCAGTTACTCGAACAAGAACTTCGGAAACACCATATATTTT. The rearranged segments are TRBV6-5 and TRBJ1-3; the D gene is not confidently resolved. A distance of 13 bases separates the germline ends of V and J, which lose 0 bases and 4 bases respectively. CDR1 and CDR2 are drawn from the germline V gene: MNHEY, SVGAGI. From the cysteine through the phenylalanine, the CDR3 covers 16 amino acids. The kept DNA is CDR3 alone, 48 bases in frame from the first base.